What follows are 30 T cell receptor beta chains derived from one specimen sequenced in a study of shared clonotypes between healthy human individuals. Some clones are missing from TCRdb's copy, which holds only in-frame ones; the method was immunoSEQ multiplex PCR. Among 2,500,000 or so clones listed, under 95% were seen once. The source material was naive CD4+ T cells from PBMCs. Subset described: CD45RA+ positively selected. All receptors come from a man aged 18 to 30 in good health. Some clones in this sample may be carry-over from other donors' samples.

CDR3 loop: CASLPGTPNQPQHF. CDR3 sequence (DNA): TGTGCCAGCCTTCCGGGGACCCCAAATCAGCCCCAGCATTTT. V usage is TRBV6-1 and J usage is TRBJ1-5; tentatively, D is TRBD1 (5 bases). The CDR3 loop spans 14 amino acids. Per the germline V gene, CDR1 is MNHNS and CDR2 is SASEGT. The V end lost 8 bases, the J end lost 4 bases, and 15 bases lay between the germline ends.

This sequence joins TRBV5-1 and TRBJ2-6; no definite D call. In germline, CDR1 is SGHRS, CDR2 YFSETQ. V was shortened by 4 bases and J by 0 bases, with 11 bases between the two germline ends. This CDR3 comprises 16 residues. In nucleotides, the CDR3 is TGCGCCAGCAGCCTCACGGGTATCTCTGGGGCCAACGTCCTGACTTTC. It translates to CASSLTGISGANVLTF.

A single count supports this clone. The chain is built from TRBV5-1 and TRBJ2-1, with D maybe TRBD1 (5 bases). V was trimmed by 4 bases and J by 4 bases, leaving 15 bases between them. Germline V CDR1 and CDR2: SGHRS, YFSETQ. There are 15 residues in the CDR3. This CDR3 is CASSRQTTTYNEQFF. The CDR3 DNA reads TGCGCCAGCAGCCGACAGACCACTACTTACAATGAGCAGTTCTTC.

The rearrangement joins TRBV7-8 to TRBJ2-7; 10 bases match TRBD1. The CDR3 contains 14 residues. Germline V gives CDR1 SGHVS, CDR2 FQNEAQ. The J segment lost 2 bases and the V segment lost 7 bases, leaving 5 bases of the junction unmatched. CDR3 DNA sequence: TGTGCCAGCAAAGCCGGGACAGGGGCCTACGAGCAGTACTTC. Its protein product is CASKAGTGAYEQYF. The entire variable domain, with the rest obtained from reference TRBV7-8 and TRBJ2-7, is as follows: GAGVSQSPRYKVAKRGQDVALRCDPISGHVSLFWYQQALGQGPEFLTYFQNEAQLDKSGLPSDRFFAERPEGSVSTLKIQRTQQEDSAVYLCASKAGTGAYEQYFGPGTRLTVT.

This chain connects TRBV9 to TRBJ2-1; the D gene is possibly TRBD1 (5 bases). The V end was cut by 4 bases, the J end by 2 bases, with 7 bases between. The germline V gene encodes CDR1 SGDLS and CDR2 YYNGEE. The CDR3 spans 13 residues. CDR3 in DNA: TGTGCCAGCAGCAACAGGACCTACAATGAGCAGTTCTTC. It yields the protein CASSNRTYNEQFF.

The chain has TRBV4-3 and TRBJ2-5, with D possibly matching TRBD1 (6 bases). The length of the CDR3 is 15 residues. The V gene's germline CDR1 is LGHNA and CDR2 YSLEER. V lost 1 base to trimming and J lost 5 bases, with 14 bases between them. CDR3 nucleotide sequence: TGCGCCAGCAGCCAAGTGGCCCAGGGGCGGGAGACCCAGTACTTC. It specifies CASSQVAQGRETQYF.

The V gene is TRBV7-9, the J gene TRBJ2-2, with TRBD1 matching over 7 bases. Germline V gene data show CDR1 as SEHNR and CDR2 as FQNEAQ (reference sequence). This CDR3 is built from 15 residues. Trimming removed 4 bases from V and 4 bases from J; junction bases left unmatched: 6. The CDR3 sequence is CASSSVTGVTGELFF. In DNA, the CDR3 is TGTGCCAGCAGCTCCGTTACAGGGGTCACCGGGGAGCTGTTTTTT.

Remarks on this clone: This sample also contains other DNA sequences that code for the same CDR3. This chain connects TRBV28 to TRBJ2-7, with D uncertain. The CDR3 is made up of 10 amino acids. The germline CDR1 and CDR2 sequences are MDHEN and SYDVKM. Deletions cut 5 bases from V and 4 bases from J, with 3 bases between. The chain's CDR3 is CASSRYEQYF. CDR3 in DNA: TGTGCCAGCAGTAGGTACGAGCAGTACTTC.

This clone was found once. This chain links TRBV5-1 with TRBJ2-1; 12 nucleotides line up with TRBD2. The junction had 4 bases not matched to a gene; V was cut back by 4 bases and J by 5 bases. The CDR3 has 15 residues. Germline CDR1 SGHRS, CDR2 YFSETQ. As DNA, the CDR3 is TGCGCCAGCAGCCGTACTAGCGGGGGGAACAATGAGCAGTTCTTC. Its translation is CASSRTSGGNNEQFF. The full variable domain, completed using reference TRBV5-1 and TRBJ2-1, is KAGVTQTPRYLIKTRGQQVTLSCSPISGHRSVSWYQQTPGQGLQFLFEYFSETQRNKGNFPGRFSGRQFSNSRSEMNVSTLELGDSALYLCASSRTSGGNNEQFFGPGTRLTVL.

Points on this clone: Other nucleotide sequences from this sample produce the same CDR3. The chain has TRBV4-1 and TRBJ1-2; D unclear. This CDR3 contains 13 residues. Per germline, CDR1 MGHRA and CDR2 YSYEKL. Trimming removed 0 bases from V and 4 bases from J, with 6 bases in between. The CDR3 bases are TGCGCCAGCAGCCAAGACGGGAGCTATGGCTACACCTTC. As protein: CASSQDGSYGYTF.

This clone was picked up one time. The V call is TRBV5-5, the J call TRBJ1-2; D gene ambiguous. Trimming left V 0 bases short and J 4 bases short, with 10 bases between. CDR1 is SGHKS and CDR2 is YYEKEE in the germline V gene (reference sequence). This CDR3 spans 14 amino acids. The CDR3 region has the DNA TGTGCCAGCAGCTTGGTTGGAGGGAGCTATGGCTACACCTTC. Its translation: CASSLVGGSYGYTF.

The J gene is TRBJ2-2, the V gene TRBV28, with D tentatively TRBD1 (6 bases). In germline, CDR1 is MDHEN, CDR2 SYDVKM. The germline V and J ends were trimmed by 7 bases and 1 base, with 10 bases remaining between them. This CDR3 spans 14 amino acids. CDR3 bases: TGTGCCAGCACCTTGGACAGGAACACCGGGGAGCTGTTTTTT. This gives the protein CASTLDRNTGELFF.

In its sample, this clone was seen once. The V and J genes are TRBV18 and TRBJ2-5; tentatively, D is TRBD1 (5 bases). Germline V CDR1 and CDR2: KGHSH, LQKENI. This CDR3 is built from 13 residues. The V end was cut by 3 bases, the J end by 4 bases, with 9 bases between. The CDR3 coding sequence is TGTGCCAGCTCACCGCGACAGACAGAGACCCAGTACTTC. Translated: CASSPRQTETQYF.

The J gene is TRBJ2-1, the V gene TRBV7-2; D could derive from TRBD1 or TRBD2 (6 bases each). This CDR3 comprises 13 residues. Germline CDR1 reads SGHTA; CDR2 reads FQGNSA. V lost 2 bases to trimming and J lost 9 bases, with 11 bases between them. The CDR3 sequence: CASSLTGGSEQFF. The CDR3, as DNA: TGTGCCAGCAGCTTAACCGGGGGCAGTGAGCAGTTCTTC.

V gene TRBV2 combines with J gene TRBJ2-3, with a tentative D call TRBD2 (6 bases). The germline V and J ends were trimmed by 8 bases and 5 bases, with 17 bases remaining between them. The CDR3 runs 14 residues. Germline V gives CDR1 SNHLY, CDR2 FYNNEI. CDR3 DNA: TGTGCCAGCGAATTCATGGGGCGGGAAGATACGCAGTATTTT. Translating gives CASEFMGREDTQYF.

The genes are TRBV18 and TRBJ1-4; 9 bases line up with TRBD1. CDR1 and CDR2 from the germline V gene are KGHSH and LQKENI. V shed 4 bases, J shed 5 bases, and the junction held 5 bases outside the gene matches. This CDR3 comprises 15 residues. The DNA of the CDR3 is TGTGCCAGCTCACTTCAGGACAGGGGAAATGAAAAACTGTTTTTT. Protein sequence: CASSLQDRGNEKLFF.

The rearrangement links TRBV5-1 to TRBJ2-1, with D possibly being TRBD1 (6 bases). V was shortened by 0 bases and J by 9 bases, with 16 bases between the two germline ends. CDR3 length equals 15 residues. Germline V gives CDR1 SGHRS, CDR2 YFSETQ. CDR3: CASSLAGMGAGEQFF. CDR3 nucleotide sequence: TGCGCCAGCAGCTTGGCGGGGATGGGGGCGGGTGAGCAGTTCTTC.

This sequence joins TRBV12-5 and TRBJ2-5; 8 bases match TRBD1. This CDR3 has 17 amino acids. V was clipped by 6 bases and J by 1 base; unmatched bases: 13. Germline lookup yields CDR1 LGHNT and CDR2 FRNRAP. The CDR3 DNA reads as TGTGCTAGTGGCCGCGGACAGGGAAGTTTGTCCCAAGAGACCCAGTACTTC. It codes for CASGRGQGSLSQETQYF. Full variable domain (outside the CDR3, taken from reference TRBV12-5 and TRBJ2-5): DARVTQTPRHKVTEMGQEVTMRCQPILGHNTVFWYRQTMMQGLELLAYFRNRAPLDDSGMPKDRFSAEMPDATLATLKIQPSEPRDSAVYFCASGRGQGSLSQETQYFGPGTRLLVL.

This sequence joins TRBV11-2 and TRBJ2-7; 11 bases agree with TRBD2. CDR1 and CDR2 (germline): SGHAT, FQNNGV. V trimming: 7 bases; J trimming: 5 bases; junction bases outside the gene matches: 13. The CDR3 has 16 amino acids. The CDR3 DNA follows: TGTGCCAGCACCCTACAGACTAGCGGGACCCCCCACGAGCAGTACTTC. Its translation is CASTLQTSGTPHEQYF.

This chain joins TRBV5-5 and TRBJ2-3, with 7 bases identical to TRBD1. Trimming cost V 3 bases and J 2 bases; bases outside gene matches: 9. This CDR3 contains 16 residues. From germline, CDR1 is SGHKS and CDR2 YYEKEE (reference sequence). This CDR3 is CASSSSDRPTTDTQYF. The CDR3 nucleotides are TGTGCCAGCAGCTCTTCGGACAGGCCGACCACAGATACGCAGTATTTT.

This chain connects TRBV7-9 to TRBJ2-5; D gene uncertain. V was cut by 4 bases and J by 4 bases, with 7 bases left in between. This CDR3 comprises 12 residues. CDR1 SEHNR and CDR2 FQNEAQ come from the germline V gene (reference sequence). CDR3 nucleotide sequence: TGTGCCAGCAGCTCCCCTTCAGAGACCCAGTACTTC. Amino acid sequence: CASSSPSETQYF.

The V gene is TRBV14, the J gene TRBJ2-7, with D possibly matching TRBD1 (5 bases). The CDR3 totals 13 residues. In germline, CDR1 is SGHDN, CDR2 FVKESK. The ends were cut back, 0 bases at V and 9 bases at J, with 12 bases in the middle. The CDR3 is CASSQDQQGRQYF. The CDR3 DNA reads TGTGCCAGCAGCCAAGATCAGCAGGGTAGGCAGTACTTC.

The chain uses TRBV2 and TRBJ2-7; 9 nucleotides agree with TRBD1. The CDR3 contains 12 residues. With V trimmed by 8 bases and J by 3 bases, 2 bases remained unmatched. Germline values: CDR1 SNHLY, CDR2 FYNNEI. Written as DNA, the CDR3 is TGTGCCAGCGGACAGGGGTTCTACGAGCAGTACTTC. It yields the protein CASGQGFYEQYF.

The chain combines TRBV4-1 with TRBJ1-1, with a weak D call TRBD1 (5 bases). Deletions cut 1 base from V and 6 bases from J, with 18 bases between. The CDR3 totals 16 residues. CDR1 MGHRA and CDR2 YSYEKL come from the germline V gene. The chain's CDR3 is CASSQAAVGVLSEAFF. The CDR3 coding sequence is TGCGCCAGCAGCCAAGCTGCGGTGGGGGTTCTTTCTGAAGCTTTCTTT.

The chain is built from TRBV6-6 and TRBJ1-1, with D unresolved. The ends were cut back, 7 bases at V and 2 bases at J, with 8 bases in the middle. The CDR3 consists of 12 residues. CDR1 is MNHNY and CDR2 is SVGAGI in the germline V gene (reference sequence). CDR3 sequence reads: CASIKLNTEAFF. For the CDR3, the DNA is TGTGCCAGCATCAAGCTAAACACTGAAGCTTTCTTT.

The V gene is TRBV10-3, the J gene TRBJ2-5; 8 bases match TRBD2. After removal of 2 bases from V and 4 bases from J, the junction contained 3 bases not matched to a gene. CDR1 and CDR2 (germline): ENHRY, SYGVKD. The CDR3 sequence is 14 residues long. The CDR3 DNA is TGTGCCATCAGTGAGCGGGAGGGGGGAGAGACCCAGTACTTC. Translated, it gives CAISEREGGETQYF.

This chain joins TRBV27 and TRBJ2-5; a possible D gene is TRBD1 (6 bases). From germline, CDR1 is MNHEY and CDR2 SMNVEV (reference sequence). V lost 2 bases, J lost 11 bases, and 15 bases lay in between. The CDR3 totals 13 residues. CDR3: CASSLRGSGVQYF. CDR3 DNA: TGTGCCAGCAGTTTAAGGGGGAGTGGCGTGCAGTACTTC.

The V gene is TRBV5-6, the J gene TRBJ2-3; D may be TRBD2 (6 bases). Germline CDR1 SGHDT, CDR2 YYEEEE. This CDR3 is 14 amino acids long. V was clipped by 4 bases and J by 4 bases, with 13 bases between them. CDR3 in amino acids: CASSPGLRADTQYF. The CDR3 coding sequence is TGTGCCAGCAGCCCGGGACTCCGCGCAGATACGCAGTATTTT.

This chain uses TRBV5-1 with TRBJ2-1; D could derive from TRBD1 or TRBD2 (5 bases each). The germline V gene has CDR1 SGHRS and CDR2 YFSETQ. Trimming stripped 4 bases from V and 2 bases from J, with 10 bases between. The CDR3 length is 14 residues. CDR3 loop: CASSTTGPYNEQFF. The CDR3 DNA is TGCGCCAGCAGCACCACGGGACCCTACAATGAGCAGTTCTTC. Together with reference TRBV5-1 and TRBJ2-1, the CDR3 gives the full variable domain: KAGVTQTPRYLIKTRGQQVTLSCSPISGHRSVSWYQQTPGQGLQFLFEYFSETQRNKGNFPGRFSGRQFSNSRSEMNVSTLELGDSALYLCASSTTGPYNEQFFGPGTRLTVL.

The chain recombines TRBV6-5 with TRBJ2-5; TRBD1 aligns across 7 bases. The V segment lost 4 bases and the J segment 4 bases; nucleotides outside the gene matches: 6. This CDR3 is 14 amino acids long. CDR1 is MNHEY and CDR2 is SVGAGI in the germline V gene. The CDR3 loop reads CASSFDRVAETQYF. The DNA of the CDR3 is TGTGCCAGCAGTTTTGACAGGGTAGCAGAGACCCAGTACTTC.